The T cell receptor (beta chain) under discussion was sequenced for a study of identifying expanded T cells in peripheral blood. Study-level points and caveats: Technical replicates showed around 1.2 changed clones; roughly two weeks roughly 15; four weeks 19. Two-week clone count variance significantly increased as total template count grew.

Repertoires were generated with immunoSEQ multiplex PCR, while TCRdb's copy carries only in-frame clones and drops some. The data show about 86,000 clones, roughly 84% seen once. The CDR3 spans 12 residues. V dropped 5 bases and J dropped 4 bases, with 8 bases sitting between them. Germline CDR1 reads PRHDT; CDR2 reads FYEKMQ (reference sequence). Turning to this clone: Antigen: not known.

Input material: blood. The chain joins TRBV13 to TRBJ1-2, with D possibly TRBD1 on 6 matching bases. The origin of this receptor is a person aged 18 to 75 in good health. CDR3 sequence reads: CASSIQGYGYTF. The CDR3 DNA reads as TGTGCCAGCAGCATACAGGGCTATGGCTACACCTTC. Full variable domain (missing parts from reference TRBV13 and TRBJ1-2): AAGVIQSPRHLIKEKRETATLKCYPIPRHDTVYWYQQGPGQDPQFLISFYEKMQSDKGSIPDRFSAQQFSDYHSELNMSSLELGDSALYFCASSIQGYGYTFGSGTRLTVV.